This T cell receptor beta chain was obtained from a study of blood T cell repertoires in COVID-19. Study overall: T cells, B-cell-depleted T cells, or PBMCs supplied cDNA or gDNA.

V dropped 1 base and J dropped 14 bases, with 15 bases sitting between them. Germline CDR1 LGHNA, CDR2 YSLEER. This CDR3 is built from 14 residues. In the authors' workflow: The authors estimated nucleated cell counts from reference gene primer amplification. The protocol was immunoSEQ multiplex PCR, while the TCRdb copy is restricted to in-frame clones and leaves out a portion. That table furnishes V, J and clone size, whereas the DNA furnished D and trimming. The sample yields some 140,000 clones, roughly nine tenths seen once. The chain is built from TRBV4-3 and TRBJ1-6; no firm D call. The TCR comes from a man aged 50-59 years with acute or convalescent COVID-19. Sequenced input: peripheral blood. CDR3 bases: TGCGCCAGCAGCCAAGCATCGGGGTTTACCACCCTCCACTTT. Its translation: CASSQASGFTTLHF.